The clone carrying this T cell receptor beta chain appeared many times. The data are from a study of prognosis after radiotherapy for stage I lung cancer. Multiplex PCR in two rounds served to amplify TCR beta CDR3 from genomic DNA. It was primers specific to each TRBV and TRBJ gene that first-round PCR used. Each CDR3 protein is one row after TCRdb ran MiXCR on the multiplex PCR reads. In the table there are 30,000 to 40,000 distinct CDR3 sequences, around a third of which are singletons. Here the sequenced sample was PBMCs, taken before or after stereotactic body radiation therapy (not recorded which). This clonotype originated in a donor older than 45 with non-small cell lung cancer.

The CDR3 DNA follows: TGTGCCAGCAGTGATACTAGGCAAGAGACCCAGTACTTC. This codes for CASSDTRQETQYF. The rearrangement uses TRBV6-1 and TRBJ2-5; D possibly corresponds to TRBD2 (5 bases). In germline, CDR1 is MNHNS, CDR2 SASEGT. V was clipped by 3 bases and J by 2 bases, with 7 bases between them. The CDR3 loop spans 13 amino acids.